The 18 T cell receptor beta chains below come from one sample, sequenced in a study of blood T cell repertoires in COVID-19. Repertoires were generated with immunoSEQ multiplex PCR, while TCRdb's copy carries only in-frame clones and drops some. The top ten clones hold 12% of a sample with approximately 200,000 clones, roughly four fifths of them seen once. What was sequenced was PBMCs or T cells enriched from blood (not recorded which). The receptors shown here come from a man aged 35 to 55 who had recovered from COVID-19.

The CDR3 DNA follows: TGTGCCAGCAGTTTCGCGACAGCAGGGAACACTGAAGCTTTCTTT. Its protein product is CASSFATAGNTEAFF. V usage is TRBV27 and J usage is TRBJ1-1; D perhaps matches TRBD1 (5 bases). Trimming took off 3 bases at V and 1 base at J, with 12 bases between the two ends. The CDR3 extends over 15 amino acids. Looked up from germline, CDR1 is MNHEY and CDR2 is SMNVEV (reference sequence).

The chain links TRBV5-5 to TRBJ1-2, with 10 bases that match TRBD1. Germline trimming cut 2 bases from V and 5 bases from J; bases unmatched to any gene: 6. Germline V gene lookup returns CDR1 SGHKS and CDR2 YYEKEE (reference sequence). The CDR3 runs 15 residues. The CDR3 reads CASSFLGQGDYGYTF. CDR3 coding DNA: TGTGCCAGCAGCTTCCTCGGACAGGGGGATTATGGCTACACCTTC.

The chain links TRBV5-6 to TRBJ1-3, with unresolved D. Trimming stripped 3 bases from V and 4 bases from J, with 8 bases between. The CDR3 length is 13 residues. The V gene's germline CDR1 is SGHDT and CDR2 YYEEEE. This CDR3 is CASSSRSGNTIYF. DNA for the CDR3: TGTGCCAGCAGCTCCCGGTCCGGAAACACCATATATTTT. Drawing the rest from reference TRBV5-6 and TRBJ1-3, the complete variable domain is DAGVTQSPTHLIKTRGQQVTLRCSPKSGHDTVSWYQQALGQGPQFIFQYYEEEERQRGNFPDRFSGHQFPNYSSELNVNALLLGDSALYLCASSSRSGNTIYFGEGSWLTVV.

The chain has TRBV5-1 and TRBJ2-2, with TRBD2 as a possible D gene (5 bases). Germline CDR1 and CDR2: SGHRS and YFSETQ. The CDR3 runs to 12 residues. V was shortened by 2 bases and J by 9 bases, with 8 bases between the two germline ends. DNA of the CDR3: TGCGCCAGCAGCTTAACGGGGAGGGAGCTGTTTTTT. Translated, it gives CASSLTGRELFF. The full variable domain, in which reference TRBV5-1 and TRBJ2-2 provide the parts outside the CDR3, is KAGVTQTPRYLIKTRGQQVTLSCSPISGHRSVSWYQQTPGQGLQFLFEYFSETQRNKGNFPGRFSGRQFSNSRSEMNVSTLELGDSALYLCASSLTGRELFFGEGSRLTVL.

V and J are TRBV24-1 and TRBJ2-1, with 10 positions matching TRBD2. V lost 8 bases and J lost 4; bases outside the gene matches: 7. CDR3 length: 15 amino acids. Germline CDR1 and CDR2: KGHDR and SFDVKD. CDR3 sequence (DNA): TGTGCCACCACCGCCACTAGCGGGAAATACAATGAGCAGTTCTTC. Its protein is CATTATSGKYNEQFF.

CDR3 sequence reads: CASSITSGGTDTQYF. The CDR3 nucleotides are TGTGCCAGTAGTATTACTAGCGGGGGCACAGATACGCAGTATTTT. This chain uses TRBV19 with TRBJ2-3, with 10 bases aligning to TRBD2. The germline V gene encodes CDR1 LNHDA and CDR2 SQIVND (reference sequence). The CDR3 extends over 15 amino acids. Losses at the gene ends were 3 bases for V and 1 base for J; bases not matched to a gene: 1. The variable domain in full, completed from reference TRBV19 and TRBJ2-3, reads DGGITQSPKYLFRKEGQNVTLSCEQNLNHDAMYWYRQDPGQGLRLIYYSQIVNDFQKGDIAEGYSVSREKKESFPLTVTSAQKNPTAFYLCASSITSGGTDTQYFGPGTRLTVL.

The DNA of the CDR3 is TGTGCCAGCAGCCCCACACCCGACGAGCAGTACGTC. It yields the protein CASSPTPDEQYV. The V and J genes are TRBV7-8 and TRBJ2-7; D is ambiguous. V lost 5 bases, J lost 5 bases, and 10 bases lay in between. The germline V gene has CDR1 SGHVS and CDR2 FQNEAQ. The CDR3 has 12 amino acids.

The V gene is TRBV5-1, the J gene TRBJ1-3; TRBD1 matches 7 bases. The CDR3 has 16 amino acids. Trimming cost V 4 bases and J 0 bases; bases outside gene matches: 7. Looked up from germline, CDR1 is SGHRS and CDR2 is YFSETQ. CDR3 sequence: CASSQQGSHSGNTIYF. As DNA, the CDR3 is TGCGCCAGCAGCCAACAGGGGTCGCACTCTGGAAACACCATATATTTT.

The CDR3 nucleotides read TGTGCCAGCTCACCCCGCGGTGCACAGGAGCCCACCGGTAACTATGGCTACACCTTC. Amino acid sequence: CASSPRGAQEPTGNYGYTF. J is TRBJ1-2 and V is TRBV18; TRBD1 might be the D (5 bases). Germline CDR1 is KGHSH and CDR2 is LQKENI. The CDR3 length is 19 residues. Trimming removed 3 bases at V and 1 base at J, with 24 bases between.

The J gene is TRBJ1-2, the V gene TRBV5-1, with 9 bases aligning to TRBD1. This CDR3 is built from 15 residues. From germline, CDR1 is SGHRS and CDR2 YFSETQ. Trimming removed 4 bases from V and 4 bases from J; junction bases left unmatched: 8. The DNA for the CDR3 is TGCGCCAGCAGCGCAGCCGGGACAGGGCCCTATGGCTACACCTTC. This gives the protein CASSAAGTGPYGYTF.

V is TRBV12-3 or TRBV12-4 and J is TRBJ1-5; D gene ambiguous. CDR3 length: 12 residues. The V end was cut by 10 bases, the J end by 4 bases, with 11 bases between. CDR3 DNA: TGTGCCATCAGACGAGGGAATCAGCCCCAGCATTTT. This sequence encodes CAIRRGNQPQHF.

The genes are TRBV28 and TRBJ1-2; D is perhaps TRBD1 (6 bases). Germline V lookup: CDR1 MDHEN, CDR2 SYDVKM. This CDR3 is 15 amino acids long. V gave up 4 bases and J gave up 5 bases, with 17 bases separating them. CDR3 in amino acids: CASSSPRQARYGYTF. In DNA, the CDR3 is TGTGCCAGCAGTTCCCCGCGACAGGCCAGATATGGCTACACCTTC.

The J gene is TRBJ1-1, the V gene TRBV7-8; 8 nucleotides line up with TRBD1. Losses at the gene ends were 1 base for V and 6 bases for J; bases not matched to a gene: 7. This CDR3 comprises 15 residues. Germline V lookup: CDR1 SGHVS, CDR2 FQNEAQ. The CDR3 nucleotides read TGTGCCAGCAGCTTAGGGTCAGGGGGCCCCTCTGAAGCTTTCTTT. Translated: CASSLGSGGPSEAFF.

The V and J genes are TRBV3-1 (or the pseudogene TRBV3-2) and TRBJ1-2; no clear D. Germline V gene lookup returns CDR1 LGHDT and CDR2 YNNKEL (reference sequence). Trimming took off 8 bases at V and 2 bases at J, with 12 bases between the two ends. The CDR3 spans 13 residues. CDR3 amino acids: CASGTWSNYGYTF. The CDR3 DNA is TGTGCCAGCGGCACCTGGTCAAACTATGGCTACACCTTC.

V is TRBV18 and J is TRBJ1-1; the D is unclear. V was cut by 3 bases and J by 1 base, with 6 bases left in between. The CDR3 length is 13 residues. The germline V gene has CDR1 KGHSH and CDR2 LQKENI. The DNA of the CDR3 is TGTGCCAGCTCACCGGGCGAGAACACTGAAGCTTTCTTT. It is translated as CASSPGENTEAFF.

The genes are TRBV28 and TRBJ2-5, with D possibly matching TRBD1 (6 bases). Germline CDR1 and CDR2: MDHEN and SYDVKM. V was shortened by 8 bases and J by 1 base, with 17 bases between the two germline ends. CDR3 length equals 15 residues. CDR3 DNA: TGTGCCAGCGTCTCAATGGCACAGGGCCAAGAGACCCAGTACTTC. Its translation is CASVSMAQGQETQYF.

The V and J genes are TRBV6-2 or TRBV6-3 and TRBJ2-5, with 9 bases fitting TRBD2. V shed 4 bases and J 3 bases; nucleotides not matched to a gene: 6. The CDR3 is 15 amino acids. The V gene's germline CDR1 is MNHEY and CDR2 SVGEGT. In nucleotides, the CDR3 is TGTGCCAGCAGTTTGGGACTAGCACGCGAAGAGACCCAGTACTTC. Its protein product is CASSLGLAREETQYF.

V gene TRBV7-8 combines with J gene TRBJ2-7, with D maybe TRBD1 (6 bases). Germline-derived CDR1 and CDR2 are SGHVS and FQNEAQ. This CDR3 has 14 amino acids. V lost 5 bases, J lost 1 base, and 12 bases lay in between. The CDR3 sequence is CASSTPQGSYEQYV. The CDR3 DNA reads TGTGCCAGCAGCACCCCACAGGGTTCCTACGAGCAGTACGTC.